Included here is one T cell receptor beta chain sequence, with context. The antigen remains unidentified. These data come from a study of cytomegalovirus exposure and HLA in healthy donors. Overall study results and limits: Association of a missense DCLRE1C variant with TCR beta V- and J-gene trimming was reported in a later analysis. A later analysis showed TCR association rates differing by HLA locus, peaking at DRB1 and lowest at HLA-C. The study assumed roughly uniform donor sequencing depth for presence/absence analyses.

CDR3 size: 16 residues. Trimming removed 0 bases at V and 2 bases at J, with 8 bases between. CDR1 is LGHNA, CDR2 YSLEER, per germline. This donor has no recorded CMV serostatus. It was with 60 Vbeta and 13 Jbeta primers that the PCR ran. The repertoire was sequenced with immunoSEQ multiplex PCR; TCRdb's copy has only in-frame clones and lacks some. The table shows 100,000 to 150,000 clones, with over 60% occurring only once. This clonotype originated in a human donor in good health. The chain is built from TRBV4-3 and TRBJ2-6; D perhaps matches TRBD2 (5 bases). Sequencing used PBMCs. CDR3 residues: CASSQDPGAGANVLTF. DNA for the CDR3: TGCGCCAGCAGCCAAGATCCCGGGGCTGGGGCCAACGTCCTGACTTTC.